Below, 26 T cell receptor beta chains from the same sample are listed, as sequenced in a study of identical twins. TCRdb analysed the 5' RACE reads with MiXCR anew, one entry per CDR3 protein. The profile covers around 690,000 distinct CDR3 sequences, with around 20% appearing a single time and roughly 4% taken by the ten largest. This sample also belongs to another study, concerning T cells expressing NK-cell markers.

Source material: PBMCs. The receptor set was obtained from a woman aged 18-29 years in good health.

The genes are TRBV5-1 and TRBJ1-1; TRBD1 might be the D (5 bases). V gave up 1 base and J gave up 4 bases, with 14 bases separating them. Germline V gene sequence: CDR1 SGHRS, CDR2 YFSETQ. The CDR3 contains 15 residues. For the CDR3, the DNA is TGCGCCAGCAGCTTGAGACCGGGGGAGAGCACTGAAGCTTTCTTT. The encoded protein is CASSLRPGESTEAFF.

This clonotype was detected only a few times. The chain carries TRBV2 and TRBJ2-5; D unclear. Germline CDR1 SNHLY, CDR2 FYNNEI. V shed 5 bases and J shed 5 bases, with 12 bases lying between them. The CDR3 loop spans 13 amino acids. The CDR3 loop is CASSTDVAETQYF. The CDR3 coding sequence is TGTGCCAGCAGTACCGACGTCGCTGAGACCCAGTACTTC.

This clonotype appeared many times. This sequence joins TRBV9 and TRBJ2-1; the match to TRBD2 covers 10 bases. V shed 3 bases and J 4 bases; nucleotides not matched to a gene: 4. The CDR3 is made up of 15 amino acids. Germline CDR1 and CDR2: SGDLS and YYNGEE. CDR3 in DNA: TGTGCCAGCAGCGCGACTAGCGGGTCGTACAATGAGCAGTTCTTC. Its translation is CASSATSGSYNEQFF.

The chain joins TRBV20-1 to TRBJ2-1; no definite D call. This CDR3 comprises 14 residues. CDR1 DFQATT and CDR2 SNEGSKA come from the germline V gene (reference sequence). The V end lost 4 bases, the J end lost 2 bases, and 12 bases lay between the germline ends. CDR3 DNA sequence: TGCAGTGCTATGGGGATGAGACCCTACAATGAGCAGTTCTTC. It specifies CSAMGMRPYNEQFF.

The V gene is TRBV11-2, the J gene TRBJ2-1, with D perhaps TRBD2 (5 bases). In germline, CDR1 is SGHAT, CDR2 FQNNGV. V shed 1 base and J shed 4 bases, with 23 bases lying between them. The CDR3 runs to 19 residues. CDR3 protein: CASSLVHGELGVWYNEQFF. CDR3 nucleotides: TGTGCCAGCAGCTTAGTTCACGGGGAATTGGGTGTTTGGTACAATGAGCAGTTCTTC.

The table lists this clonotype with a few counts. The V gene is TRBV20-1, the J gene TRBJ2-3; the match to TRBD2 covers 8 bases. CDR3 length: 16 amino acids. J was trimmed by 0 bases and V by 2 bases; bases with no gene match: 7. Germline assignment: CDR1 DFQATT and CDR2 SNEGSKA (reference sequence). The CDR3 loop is CSARTRGTRSTDTQYF. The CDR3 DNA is TGCAGTGCTAGAACCCGCGGGACTAGAAGCACAGATACGCAGTATTTT.

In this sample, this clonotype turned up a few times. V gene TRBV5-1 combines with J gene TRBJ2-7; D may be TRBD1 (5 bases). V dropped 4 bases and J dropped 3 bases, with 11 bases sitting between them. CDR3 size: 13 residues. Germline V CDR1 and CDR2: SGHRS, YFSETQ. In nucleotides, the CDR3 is TGCGCCAGCAGCCCCAGGGATAACTACGAGCAGTACTTC. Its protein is CASSPRDNYEQYF.

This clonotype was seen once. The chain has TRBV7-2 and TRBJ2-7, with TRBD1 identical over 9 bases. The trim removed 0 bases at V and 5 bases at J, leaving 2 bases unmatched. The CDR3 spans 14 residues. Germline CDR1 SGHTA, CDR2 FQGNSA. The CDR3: CASSLAQGANEQYF. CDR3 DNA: TGTGCCAGCAGCTTAGCACAGGGGGCCAACGAGCAGTACTTC. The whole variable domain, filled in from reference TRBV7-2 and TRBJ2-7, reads GAGVSQSPSNKVTEKGKDVELRCDPISGHTALYWYRQSLGQGLEFLIYFQGNSAPDKSGLPSDRFSAERTGGSVSTLTIQRTQQEDSAVYLCASSLAQGANEQYFGPGTRLTVT.

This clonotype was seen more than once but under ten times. The CDR3 bases are TGCAGTGCTTTCTCGGGGGACACTGAAGCTTTCTTT. Protein: CSAFSGDTEAFF. This chain joins TRBV20-1 and TRBJ1-1, with a possible D match to TRBD1 (5 bases). The CDR3 is 12 amino acids. Trimming cost V 5 bases and J 3 bases, with 10 bases left between them. CDR1 and CDR2 from the germline V gene are DFQATT and SNEGSKA (reference sequence).

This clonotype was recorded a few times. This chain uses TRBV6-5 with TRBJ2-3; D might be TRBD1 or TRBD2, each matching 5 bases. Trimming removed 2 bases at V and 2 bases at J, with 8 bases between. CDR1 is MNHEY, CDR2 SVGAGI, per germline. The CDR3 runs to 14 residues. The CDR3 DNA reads TGTGCCAGCAGTTACGGGGGAATCACAGATACGCAGTATTTT. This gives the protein CASSYGGITDTQYF.

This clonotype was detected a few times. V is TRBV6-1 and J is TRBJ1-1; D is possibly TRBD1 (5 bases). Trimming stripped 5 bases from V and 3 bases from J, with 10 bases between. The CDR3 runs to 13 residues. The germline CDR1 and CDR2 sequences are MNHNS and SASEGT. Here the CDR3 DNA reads TGTGCCAGCAGTCGGGGGGTTTACACTGAAGCTTTCTTT. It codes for CASSRGVYTEAFF.

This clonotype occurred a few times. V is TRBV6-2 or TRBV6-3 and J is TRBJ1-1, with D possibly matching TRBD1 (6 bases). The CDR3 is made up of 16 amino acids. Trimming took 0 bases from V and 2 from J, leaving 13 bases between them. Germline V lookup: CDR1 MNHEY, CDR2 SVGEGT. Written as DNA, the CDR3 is TGTGCCAGCAGTTACTCGGGGGGACACAGAAACACTGAAGCTTTCTTT. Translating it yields CASSYSGGHRNTEAFF.

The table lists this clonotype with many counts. The CDR3 loop is CASSPSYTEAFF. CDR3 bases: TGTGCCAGCAGCCCGTCTTACACTGAAGCTTTCTTT. The chain is built from TRBV7-2 and TRBJ1-1; D is uncertain. CDR3 size: 12 residues. Trimming left V 5 bases short and J 3 bases short, with 7 bases between. Germline loops: CDR1 SGHTA, CDR2 FQGNSA. Filled out from reference TRBV7-2 and TRBJ1-1, the complete variable domain reads GAGVSQSPSNKVTEKGKDVELRCDPISGHTALYWYRQSLGQGLEFLIYFQGNSAPDKSGLPSDRFSAERTGGSVSTLTIQRTQQEDSAVYLCASSPSYTEAFFGQGTRLTVV.

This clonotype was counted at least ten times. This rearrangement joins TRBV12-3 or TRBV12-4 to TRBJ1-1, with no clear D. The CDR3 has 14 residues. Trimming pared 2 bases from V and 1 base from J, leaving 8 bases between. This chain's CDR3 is CASSLRGRNTEAFF. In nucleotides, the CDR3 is TGTGCCAGCAGTTTACGGGGAAGGAACACTGAAGCTTTCTTT.

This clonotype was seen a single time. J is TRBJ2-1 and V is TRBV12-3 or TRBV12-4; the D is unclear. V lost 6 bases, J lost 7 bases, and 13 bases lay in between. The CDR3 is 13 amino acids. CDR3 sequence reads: CASRARVKNEQFF. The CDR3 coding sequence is TGTGCCAGCAGGGCCCGCGTTAAAAATGAGCAGTTCTTC.

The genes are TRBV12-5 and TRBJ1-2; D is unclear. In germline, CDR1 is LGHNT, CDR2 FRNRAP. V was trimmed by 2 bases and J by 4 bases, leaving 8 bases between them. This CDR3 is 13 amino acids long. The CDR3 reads CASGLNSFYGYTF. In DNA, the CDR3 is TGTGCTAGTGGTTTGAACAGCTTCTATGGCTACACCTTC.

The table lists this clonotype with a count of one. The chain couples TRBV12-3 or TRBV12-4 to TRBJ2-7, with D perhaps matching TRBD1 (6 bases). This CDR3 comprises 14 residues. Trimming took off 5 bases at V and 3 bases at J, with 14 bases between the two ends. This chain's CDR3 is CASSLQGFYYEQYF. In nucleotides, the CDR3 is TGTGCCAGCAGTCTGCAGGGGTTTTACTACGAGCAGTACTTC.

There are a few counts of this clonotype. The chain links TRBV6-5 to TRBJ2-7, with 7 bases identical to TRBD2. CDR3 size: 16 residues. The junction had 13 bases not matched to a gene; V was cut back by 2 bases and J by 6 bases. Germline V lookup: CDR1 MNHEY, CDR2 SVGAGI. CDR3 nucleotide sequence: TGTGCCAGCAGTTACCAGGAAGCGGGAATCGCCTTCGAGCAGTACTTC. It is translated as CASSYQEAGIAFEQYF.

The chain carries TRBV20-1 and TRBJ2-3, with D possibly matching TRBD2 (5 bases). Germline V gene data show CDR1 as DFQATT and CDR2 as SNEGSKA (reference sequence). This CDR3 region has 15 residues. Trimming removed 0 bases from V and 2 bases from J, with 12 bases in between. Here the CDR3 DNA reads TGCAGTGCTAGAGACTCTAGCATTTTCACAGATACGCAGTATTTT. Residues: CSARDSSIFTDTQYF.

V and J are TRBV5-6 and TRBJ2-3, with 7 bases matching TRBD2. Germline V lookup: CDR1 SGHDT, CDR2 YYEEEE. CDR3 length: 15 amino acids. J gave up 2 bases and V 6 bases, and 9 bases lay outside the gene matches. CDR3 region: CASTMGLWITDTQYF. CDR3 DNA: TGTGCCAGCACCATGGGACTATGGATCACAGATACGCAGTATTTT. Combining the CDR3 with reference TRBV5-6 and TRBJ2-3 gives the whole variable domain DAGVTQSPTHLIKTRGQQVTLRCSPKSGHDTVSWYQQALGQGPQFIFQYYEEEERQRGNFPDRFSGHQFPNYSSELNVNALLLGDSALYLCASTMGLWITDTQYFGPGTRLTVL.

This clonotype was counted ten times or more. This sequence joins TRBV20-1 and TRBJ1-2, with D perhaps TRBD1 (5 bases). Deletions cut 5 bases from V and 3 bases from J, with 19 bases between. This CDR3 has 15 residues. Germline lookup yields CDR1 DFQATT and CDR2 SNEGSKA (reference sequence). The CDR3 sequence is CSARAFGGVDYGYTF. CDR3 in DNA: TGCAGTGCTCGCGCCTTTGGGGGGGTCGACTATGGCTACACCTTC.

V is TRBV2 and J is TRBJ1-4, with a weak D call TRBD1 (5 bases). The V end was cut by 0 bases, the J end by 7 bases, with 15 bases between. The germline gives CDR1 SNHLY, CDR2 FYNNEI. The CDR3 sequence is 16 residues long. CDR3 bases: TGTGCCAGCAGTGAAGCGCTGGGGGAAGGAGGTGAAAAACTGTTTTTT. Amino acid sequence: CASSEALGEGGEKLFF.

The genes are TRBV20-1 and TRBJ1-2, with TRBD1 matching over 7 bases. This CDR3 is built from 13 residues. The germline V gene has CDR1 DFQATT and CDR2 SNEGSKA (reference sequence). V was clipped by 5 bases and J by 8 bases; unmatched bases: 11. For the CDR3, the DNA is TGCAGTGCTCTAGGGACAGCGGCCAGAGGCTACACCTTC. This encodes CSALGTAARGYTF.

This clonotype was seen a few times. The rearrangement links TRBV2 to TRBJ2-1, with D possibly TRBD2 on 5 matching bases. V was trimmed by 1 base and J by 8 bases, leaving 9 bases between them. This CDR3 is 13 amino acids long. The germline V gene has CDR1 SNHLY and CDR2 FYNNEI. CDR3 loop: CASSEVTSDEQFF. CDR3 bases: TGTGCCAGCAGTGAAGTTACTAGTGATGAGCAGTTCTTC.

In DNA form, the CDR3 reads TGCAGTGCTAGAGTATATTCGGACCGGCAGATAGTTCTCTATGGCTACACCTTC. It is translated as CSARVYSDRQIVLYGYTF. This chain connects TRBV20-1 to TRBJ1-2, with D hard to call. The CDR3 length is 18 residues. Looked up from germline, CDR1 is DFQATT and CDR2 is SNEGSKA (reference sequence). V dropped 1 base and J dropped 4 bases, with 25 bases sitting between them.

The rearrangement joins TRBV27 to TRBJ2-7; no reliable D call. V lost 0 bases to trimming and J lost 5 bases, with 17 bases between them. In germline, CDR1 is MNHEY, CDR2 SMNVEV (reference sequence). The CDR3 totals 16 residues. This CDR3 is CASSLSRRPDWDEQYF. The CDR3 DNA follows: TGTGCCAGCAGTTTATCAAGGCGGCCAGACTGGGACGAGCAGTACTTC.